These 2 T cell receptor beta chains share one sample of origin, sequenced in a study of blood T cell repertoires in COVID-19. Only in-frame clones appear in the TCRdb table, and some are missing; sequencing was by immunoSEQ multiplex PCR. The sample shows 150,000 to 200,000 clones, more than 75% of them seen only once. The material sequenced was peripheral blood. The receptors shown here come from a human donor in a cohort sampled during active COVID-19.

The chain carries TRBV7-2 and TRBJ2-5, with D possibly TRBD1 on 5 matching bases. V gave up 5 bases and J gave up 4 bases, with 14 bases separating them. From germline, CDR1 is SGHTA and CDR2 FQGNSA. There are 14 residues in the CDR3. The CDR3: CASSPAGIRETQYF. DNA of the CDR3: TGTGCCAGCAGCCCAGCAGGGATTCGAGAGACCCAGTACTTC.

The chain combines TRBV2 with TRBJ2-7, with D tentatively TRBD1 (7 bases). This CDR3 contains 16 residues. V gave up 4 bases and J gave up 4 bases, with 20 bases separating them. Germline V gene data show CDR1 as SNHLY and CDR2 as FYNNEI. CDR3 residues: CASSAEGGGISYEQYF. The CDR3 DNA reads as TGTGCCAGCAGTGCTGAAGGAGGGGGCATCTCGTACGAGCAGTACTTC.